The 21 T cell receptor beta chains reported below all come from one sample, sequenced in a study of control samples from healthy donors and cancer patients (dated by TCRdb to the early 2020s). Receptor libraries were prepared by the immunoSEQ multiplex PCR assay. As stored in TCRdb, this immuneACCESS dataset retains in-frame rearrangements with V and J assigned. A fraction of the clones does not appear; measured against another copy, unresolved V genes explain less than half of the discrepancy, and the remainder lacks a known reason. In all, the sample holds over 100,000 clones, and around 88% of those were seen once. In total, the top ten clones hold 3% to 4% of the sample. Sequenced input: blood. All receptors come from a man in his forties in good health.

The chain employs TRBV7-3 and TRBJ2-1; a weak D match, TRBD1 (6 bases). Trimming pared 5 bases from V and 7 bases from J, leaving 18 bases between. The CDR3 totals 15 residues. Germline CDR1 reads SGHTA; CDR2 reads FQGTGA. The CDR3 loop is CASSRGQGPSNEQFF. CDR3 bases: TGTGCCAGCAGCCGCGGGCAGGGGCCATCAAATGAGCAGTTCTTC.

The chain employs TRBV2 and TRBJ1-1; TRBD1 might be the D (6 bases). The CDR3 consists of 13 residues. The V gene lost 5 bases and the J gene lost 7 bases, with 14 bases spanning the gap. Germline lookup yields CDR1 SNHLY and CDR2 FYNNEI. The CDR3 DNA reads as TGTGCCAGCAGTTTTACAGGGCCCCTTGAAGCTTTCTTT. Its translation: CASSFTGPLEAFF.

The J gene is TRBJ2-5, the V gene TRBV7-9; the match to TRBD1 covers 9 bases. The trim removed 3 bases at V and 6 bases at J, leaving 5 bases unmatched. Germline V CDR1 and CDR2: SEHNR, FQNEAQ (reference sequence). The CDR3 consists of 14 residues. CDR3 in amino acids: CASSFGQGMKTQYF. The CDR3, as DNA: TGTGCCAGCAGCTTCGGACAGGGGATGAAGACCCAGTACTTC.

This chain links TRBV9 with TRBJ2-3; unclear D gene. The germline CDR1 and CDR2 sequences are SGDLS and YYNGEE. Trimming cost V 3 bases and J 6 bases, with 11 bases left between them. This CDR3 spans 13 amino acids. Here the CDR3 DNA reads TGTGCCAGCAGCGAAACATCTAGTGATACGCAGTATTTT. The encoded protein is CASSETSSDTQYF.

The V call is TRBV7-2, the J call TRBJ1-3; D possibly corresponds to TRBD1 (5 bases). V lost 5 bases and J lost 4, with 15 bases in between. The germline V gene encodes CDR1 SGHTA and CDR2 FQGNSA. This CDR3 is built from 15 residues. The CDR3 loop reads CASSPGGLGGNTIYF. For the CDR3, the DNA is TGTGCCAGCAGCCCGGGGGGACTTGGGGGAAACACCATATATTTT.

This clone was recorded only once. The rearrangement joins TRBV9 to TRBJ2-1, with 8 nucleotides matching TRBD2. V gave up 3 bases and J gave up 10 bases; unmatched junction bases: 12. Germline V gene sequence: CDR1 SGDLS, CDR2 YYNGEE. The CDR3 length is 15 residues. The CDR3 DNA follows: TGTGCCAGCAGCGCTAGTGGTAGCGGGGAGCAGGAGCAGTTCTTC. This codes for CASSASGSGEQEQFF.

This clone was detected only once. The rearrangement uses TRBV6-2 or TRBV6-3 and TRBJ2-2, with no clear D. V lost 6 bases, J lost 1 base, and 9 bases lay in between. Germline assignment: CDR1 MNHEY and CDR2 SVGEGT. CDR3 length: 14 amino acids. The CDR3 protein is CASSKDGNTGELFF. DNA of the CDR3: TGTGCCAGCAGCAAAGACGGGAACACCGGGGAGCTGTTTTTT.

The rearrangement links TRBV2 to TRBJ2-3; D ambiguous. Trimming took off 1 base at V and 7 bases at J, with 12 bases between the two ends. CDR3 length: 14 residues. Germline values: CDR1 SNHLY, CDR2 FYNNEI. As DNA, the CDR3 is TGTGCCAGCAGTGAAGTAGTCGCCAAGCATACGCAGTATTTT. Residues: CASSEVVAKHTQYF.

CDR3 DNA: TGTGCCACCAGCGCCGGGGCTAACTATGGCTACACCTTC. This gives the protein CATSAGANYGYTF. This chain uses TRBV15 with TRBJ1-2; no clear D gene. This CDR3 spans 13 amino acids. Germline assignment: CDR1 LNHNV and CDR2 YYDKDF (reference sequence). The V gene lost 5 bases and the J gene lost 0 bases, with 7 bases spanning the gap.

In this sample, this clone turned up once. The J gene is TRBJ1-6, the V gene TRBV6-1, with a possible D match to TRBD1 (5 bases). With 2 bases removed from V and 0 bases from J, the gap between germline ends came to 11 bases. The CDR3 length is 17 residues. CDR1 is MNHNS and CDR2 is SASEGT in the germline V gene. CDR3 loop: CASSERPGGSYNSPLHF. In nucleotides, the CDR3 is TGTGCCAGCAGTGAACGTCCCGGGGGCTCCTATAATTCACCCCTCCACTTT.

The chain links TRBV18 to TRBJ2-1; D perhaps matches TRBD2 (6 bases). Deletions cut 0 bases from V and 6 bases from J, with 12 bases between. Germline CDR1 reads KGHSH; CDR2 reads LQKENI. This CDR3 has 15 amino acids. The DNA of the CDR3 is TGTGCCAGCTCACCACCCGGACTACTGGGCAATGAGCAGTTCTTC. This sequence encodes CASSPPGLLGNEQFF.

The genes are TRBV5-1 and TRBJ1-3, with D possibly being TRBD1 (6 bases). Germline values: CDR1 SGHRS, CDR2 YFSETQ. Trimming took 3 bases from V and 0 from J, leaving 10 bases between them. CDR3 size: 15 residues. The DNA of the CDR3 is TGCGCCAGCAGCTGGGGGGCGGACTCTGGAAACACCATATATTTT. It specifies CASSWGADSGNTIYF. The variable domain in full, with the rest retrieved from reference TRBV5-1 and TRBJ1-3, is KAGVTQTPRYLIKTRGQQVTLSCSPISGHRSVSWYQQTPGQGLQFLFEYFSETQRNKGNFPGRFSGRQFSNSRSEMNVSTLELGDSALYLCASSWGADSGNTIYFGEGSWLTVV.

This sequence joins TRBV19 and TRBJ1-1, with D perhaps TRBD1 (5 bases). Trimming took off 6 bases at V and 0 bases at J, with 11 bases between the two ends. In germline, CDR1 is LNHDA, CDR2 SQIVND (reference sequence). This CDR3 contains 14 residues. The CDR3 coding sequence is TGTGCCAGTAGCAAGACAGAAATGAACACTGAAGCTTTCTTT. Residues: CASSKTEMNTEAFF.

This chain joins TRBV6-6 and TRBJ1-6; D not resolved. The V gene lost 8 bases and the J gene lost 0 bases, with 8 bases spanning the gap. This CDR3 is 14 amino acids long. The germline gives CDR1 MNHNY, CDR2 SVGAGI (reference sequence). The CDR3 region has the DNA TGTGCCAGCCTAGGAGGCTCCTATAATTCACCCCTCCACTTT. Its translation: CASLGGSYNSPLHF.

This chain uses TRBV7-9 with TRBJ2-3; perhaps TRBD2 as D (7 bases). This CDR3 has 15 amino acids. Trimming removed 10 bases at V and 4 bases at J, with 21 bases between. The V gene's germline CDR1 is SEHNR and CDR2 FQNEAQ (reference sequence). CDR3 protein: CAITDRGGASDTQYF. As DNA, the CDR3 is TGTGCCATCACGGATCGAGGGGGGGCCTCAGATACGCAGTATTTT.

The CDR3 loop is CASSVRGASTDTQYF. The CDR3 coding sequence is TGTGCCAGCAGCGTACGAGGGGCAAGCACAGATACGCAGTATTTT. The genes are TRBV9 and TRBJ2-3; the D call may be TRBD1 or TRBD2 (5 bases each). The V gene's germline CDR1 is SGDLS and CDR2 YYNGEE. V was trimmed by 1 base and J by 0 bases, leaving 9 bases between them. There are 15 residues in the CDR3.

V is TRBV7-6 and J is TRBJ1-5, with no clear D. Looked up from germline, CDR1 is SGHVS and CDR2 is FNYEAQ. This CDR3 has 16 amino acids. Between the trimmed V and J ends, which lost 3 bases and 3 bases, there was a span of 15 bases. The CDR3 region is CASSLGSLDDNQPQHF. The CDR3 DNA follows: TGTGCCAGCAGCTTGGGGTCGTTGGACGACAATCAGCCCCAGCATTTT.

The chain links TRBV12-3 or TRBV12-4 to TRBJ2-7, with D possibly being TRBD2 (6 bases). The CDR3 sequence is 11 residues long. Between the trimmed V and J ends, which lost 8 bases and 4 bases, there was a span of 9 bases. CDR3 sequence (DNA): TGTGCCAGCTACGGGGGATACGAGCAGTACTTC. This gives the protein CASYGGYEQYF.

J is TRBJ1-5 and V is TRBV11-3, with D perhaps TRBD1 (5 bases). This CDR3 is built from 13 residues. The ends were cut back, 3 bases at V and 4 bases at J, with 7 bases in the middle. CDR1 and CDR2 (germline): SGHNT, YENEEA. DNA for the CDR3: TGTGCCAGCAGCTTGGGACGAAATCAGCCCCAGCATTTT. This gives the protein CASSLGRNQPQHF. The full variable domain, rest sourced from reference TRBV11-3 and TRBJ1-5, is EAGVVQSPRYKIIEKKQPVAFWCNPISGHNTLYWYLQNLGQGPELLIRYENEEAVDDSQLPKDRFSAERLKGVDSTLKIQPAELGDSAVYLCASSLGRNQPQHFGDGTRLSIL.

V gene TRBV3-1 (or the pseudogene TRBV3-2) combines with J gene TRBJ1-4; D is perhaps TRBD1 (6 bases). In germline, CDR1 is LGHDT, CDR2 YNNKEL (reference sequence). CDR3 length equals 17 residues. V lost 0 bases, J lost 5 bases, and 16 bases lay in between. The CDR3 loop is CASSQDRAAGANEKLFF. In DNA, the CDR3 is TGTGCCAGCAGCCAAGATCGGGCCGCAGGGGCCAATGAAAAACTGTTTTTT.

V usage is TRBV5-1 and J usage is TRBJ2-3, with 7 bases aligning to TRBD1. Germline V gives CDR1 SGHRS, CDR2 YFSETQ. The CDR3 covers 14 residues. Trimming cost V 0 bases and J 11 bases; bases outside gene matches: 9. The CDR3 loop is CASSLGTETGVQYF. DNA of the CDR3: TGCGCCAGCAGCTTGGGGACCGAAACAGGGGTGCAGTATTTT.